This entry describes one T cell receptor (beta chain). Its specificity is unknown. The Oncomine TCR Beta short-read assay sequenced DNA from cultured CD4+ T cells. TCRdb reprocessed the PCR reads via MiXCR and lists one record per CDR3 protein. The table shows about 14,000 distinct CDR3 sequences, with 35% to 50% occurring only once. The data were taken from a study of vaccination and CD4 T cells after COVID-19. The CDR3 sequence is 12 residues long. Germline assignment: CDR1 SGHDN and CDR2 FVKESK. Trimming took off 4 bases at V and 7 bases at J, with 10 bases between the two ends. Treatment meaning: roughly 10-day PBMC culture with coronavirus spike peptide pools or control peptides (ViraFEST assay).

The chain uses TRBV14 and TRBJ1-2, with TRBD1 as a possible D gene (6 bases). The origin of this receptor is a human donor who had recovered from COVID-19. The source material was CD4+ T cells from blood, cultured in vitro. The CDR3 DNA reads as TGTGCCAGCAGCCTGGACAGAACTGGCTACACCTTC. Translation: CASSLDRTGYTF.